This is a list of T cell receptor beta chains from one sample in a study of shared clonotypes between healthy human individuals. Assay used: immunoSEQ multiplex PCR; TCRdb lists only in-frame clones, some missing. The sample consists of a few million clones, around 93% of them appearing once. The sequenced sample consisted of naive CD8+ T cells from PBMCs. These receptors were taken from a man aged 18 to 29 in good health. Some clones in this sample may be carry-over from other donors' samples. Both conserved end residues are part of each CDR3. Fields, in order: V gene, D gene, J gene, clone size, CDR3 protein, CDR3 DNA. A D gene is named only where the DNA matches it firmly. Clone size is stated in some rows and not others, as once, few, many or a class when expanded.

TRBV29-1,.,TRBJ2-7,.,CSVAGTEQYF,TGCAGCGTTGCTGGAACAGAGCAGTACTTC
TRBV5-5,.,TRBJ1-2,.,CASSFGAHYGYTF,TGTGCCAGCAGCTTCGGGGCCCACTATGGCTACACCTTC
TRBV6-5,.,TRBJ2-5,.,CASSYTAHDGKETQYF,TGTGCCAGCAGTTACACGGCCCACGACGGGAAAGAGACCCAGTACTTC
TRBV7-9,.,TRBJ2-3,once,CASSLVLERADTQYF,TGTGCCAGCAGCTTAGTCTTAGAAAGAGCAGATACGCAGTATTTT
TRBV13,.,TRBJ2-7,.,CASSERVRVGEQYF,TGTGCCAGCAGCGAACGAGTCCGGGTGGGCGAGCAGTACTTC
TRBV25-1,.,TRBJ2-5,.,CASSGDVGQYF,TGTGCCAGCAGTGGTGACGTCGGCCAGTACTTC
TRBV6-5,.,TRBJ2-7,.,CASSYASRPEQYF,TGTGCCAGCAGTTACGCGAGCCGACCGGAGCAGTACTTC
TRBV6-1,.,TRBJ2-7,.,CASSEAQSSYEQYF,TGTGCCAGCAGTGAAGCGCAGAGCTCCTACGAGCAGTACTTC
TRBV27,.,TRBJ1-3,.,CASSPYPSGNTIYF,TGTGCCAGCAGTCCCTACCCCTCCGGAAACACCATATATTTT
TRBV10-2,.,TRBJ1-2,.,CASSGGQGGGYTF,TGCGCCAGCAGTGGTGGGCAGGGAGGCGGCTACACCTTC
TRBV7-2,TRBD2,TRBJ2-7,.,CASSWTGTSSTYEQYF,TGTGCCAGCAGTTGGACCGGGACTAGCAGCACCTACGAGCAGTACTTC
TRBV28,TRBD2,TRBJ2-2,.,CASNESGRGATGELFF,TGTGCCAGCAACGAGAGCGGGAGAGGTGCCACCGGGGAGCTGTTTTTT
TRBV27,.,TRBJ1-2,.,CASSLSPSNGRVYGYTF,TGTGCCAGCAGTTTATCCCCTTCAAATGGTCGAGTCTATGGCTACACCTTC
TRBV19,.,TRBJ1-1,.,CASRGPEAFF,TGTGCCAGTAGGGGGCCTGAAGCTTTCTTT
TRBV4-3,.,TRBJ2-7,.,CASSHRLRGDTTYEQYF,TGCGCCAGCAGCCACCGCCTGCGGGGAGATACCACCTACGAGCAGTACTTC
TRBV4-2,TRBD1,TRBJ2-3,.,CASSQRTGPDTQYF,TGTGCCAGCAGCCAACGGACAGGGCCAGATACGCAGTATTTT
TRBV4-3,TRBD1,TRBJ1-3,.,CASSQDRQGLENTIYF,TGCGCCAGCAGCCAAGATCGACAGGGTCTAGAGAACACCATATATTTT
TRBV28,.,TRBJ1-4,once,CASSPAGGGNEKLFF,TGTGCCAGCAGTCCTGCGGGGGGTGGTAATGAAAAACTGTTTTTT
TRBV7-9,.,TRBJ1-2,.,CASSLGGPGYGYTF,TGTGCCAGCAGCTTAGGGGGCCCAGGGTATGGCTACACCTTC
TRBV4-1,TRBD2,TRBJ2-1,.,CASSQEAGLLREAFF,TGCGCCAGCAGCCAAGAAGCCGGGCTTTTGCGGGAGGCGTTCTTC
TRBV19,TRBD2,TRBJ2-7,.,CASRDGTSGSSGEQYF,TGTGCCAGTAGGGACGGGACTAGCGGGAGTTCGGGCGAGCAGTACTTC
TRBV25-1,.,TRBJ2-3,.,CASIQDADTQYF,TGTGCCAGCATTCAGGATGCAGATACGCAGTATTTT